What follows are 20 T cell receptor beta chains derived from one specimen sequenced in a study of cytomegalovirus exposure and HLA in healthy donors. PCR involved 60 Vbeta and 13 Jbeta primers. The method was immunoSEQ multiplex PCR; TCRdb's version includes in-frame clones alone and lacks a portion of them. The profile covers hundreds of thousands of clones, with approximately 84% appearing a single time and 0.58% taken by the ten largest. Source material: PBMCs. The receptors shown here come from a woman in her forties in good health and CMV-seronegative.

V usage is TRBV6-1 and J usage is TRBJ2-7; 7 positions match TRBD1. In germline, CDR1 is MNHNS, CDR2 SASEGT. J lost 3 bases, V lost 4 bases, and 6 bases had no gene match. CDR3 length: 14 amino acids. CDR3 loop: CASSGVRGFYEQYF. CDR3 DNA: TGTGCCAGCAGTGGCGTCAGGGGGTTCTACGAGCAGTACTTC.

The J gene is TRBJ1-5, the V gene TRBV19; D not certain. This CDR3 has 17 residues. Germline V gives CDR1 LNHDA, CDR2 SQIVND (reference sequence). V lost 7 bases and J 7 bases, leaving 26 bases between the germline ends. CDR3: CASNPAPGRGFGQPQHF. The CDR3 coding sequence is TGTGCCAGTAACCCTGCTCCTGGGCGAGGGTTTGGGCAGCCCCAGCATTTT.

The genes are TRBV5-4 and TRBJ1-2; D remains unclear. Per germline, CDR1 SGHNT and CDR2 YYREEE (reference sequence). V lost 4 bases and J 6 bases, leaving 13 bases between the germline ends. The CDR3 runs to 13 residues. CDR3 in amino acids: CASSTGLFNGYTF. As DNA, the CDR3 is TGTGCCAGCAGCACGGGTCTGTTTAATGGCTACACCTTC.

The chain uses TRBV11-1 and TRBJ2-7; perhaps TRBD2 as D (6 bases). Per the germline V gene, CDR1 is SGHAT and CDR2 is FQDESV (reference sequence). V shed 4 bases and J shed 4 bases, with 17 bases lying between them. The CDR3 length is 15 residues. CDR3 in amino acids: CASSSISEGIYEQYF. In DNA, the CDR3 is TGTGCCAGCAGCTCGATTTCGGAGGGAATATACGAGCAGTACTTC.

J is TRBJ2-3 and V is TRBV10-2; 7 bases fit TRBD2. The CDR3 is 14 amino acids. V trimming: 6 bases; J trimming: 4 bases; junction bases outside the gene matches: 7. CDR1 WSHSY and CDR2 SAAADI come from the germline V gene. This CDR3 is CASSRDYAADTQYF. CDR3 nucleotide sequence: TGCGCCAGCAGCCGGGACTACGCGGCAGATACGCAGTATTTT.

The chain employs TRBV7-3 and TRBJ1-2, with D uncertain. The germline V and J ends were trimmed by 2 bases and 8 bases, with 9 bases remaining between them. The CDR3 totals 12 residues. Germline lookup yields CDR1 SGHTA and CDR2 FQGTGA. The chain's CDR3 is CASSLAHEGYTF. The DNA for the CDR3 is TGTGCCAGCAGCTTAGCCCACGAGGGCTACACCTTC.

The chain links TRBV7-3 to TRBJ2-2, with a weak D call TRBD2 (5 bases). The V end lost 2 bases, the J end lost 7 bases, and 8 bases lay between the germline ends. The CDR3 has 13 amino acids. Germline values: CDR1 SGHTA, CDR2 FQGTGA. This CDR3 reads CASSLSSGGELFF. DNA for the CDR3: TGTGCCAGCAGCTTATCAAGCGGCGGGGAGCTGTTTTTT.

There are a few counts of this clone. DNA of the CDR3: TGCGCCAGCAGCGAAGGGGTGGGCAAGCCCCAGCATTTT. This gives the protein CASSEGVGKPQHF. The chain recombines TRBV4-3 with TRBJ1-5, with a tentative D call TRBD1 (5 bases). V lost 5 bases and J lost 8, with 13 bases in between. The CDR3 runs 13 residues. CDR1 is LGHNA, CDR2 YSLEER, per germline.

CDR3 sequence reads: CASSARIRDRRDSPLHF. CDR3 sequence (DNA): TGTGCCAGCAGTGCGCGAATCAGGGACAGGAGGGATTCACCCCTCCACTTT. This sequence joins TRBV6-1 and TRBJ1-6, with 8 bases aligning to TRBD1. The CDR3 is 17 residues long. With V trimmed by 4 bases and J by 8 bases, 13 bases remained unmatched. CDR1 and CDR2 from the germline V gene are MNHNS and SASEGT.

The CDR3 DNA follows: TGTGCCAGCAGCTTACAGGGGACATCCTACGAGCAGTACTTC. The encoded protein is CASSLQGTSYEQYF. V gene TRBV7-9 combines with J gene TRBJ2-7, with D maybe TRBD1 (6 bases). This CDR3 has 14 amino acids. The V end lost 2 bases, the J end lost 1 base, and 9 bases lay between the germline ends. Looked up from germline, CDR1 is SEHNR and CDR2 is FQNEAQ (reference sequence).

The CDR3 here is CASSSDRENSNQPQHF. In DNA, the CDR3 is TGTGCCAGCAGCTCGGACAGGGAAAATAGCAATCAGCCCCAGCATTTT. The V and J genes are TRBV5-4 and TRBJ1-5, with 8 positions matching TRBD1. The germline gives CDR1 SGHNT, CDR2 YYREEE (reference sequence). The CDR3 is 16 residues long. With 3 bases clipped from V and 0 bases from J, the junction kept 5 bases outside the gene matches. Variable domain in full (rest from reference TRBV5-4 and TRBJ1-5): ETGVTQSPTHLIKTRGQQVTLRCSSQSGHNTVSWYQQALGQGPQFIFQYYREEENGRGNFPPRFSGLQFPNYSSELNVNALELDDSALYLCASSSDRENSNQPQHFGDGTRLSIL.

Notes on this clone: At the DNA level, this CDR3 is encoded by other sequences in the same sample as well. This chain uses TRBV7-2 with TRBJ2-7; D unclear. The germline V gene has CDR1 SGHTA and CDR2 FQGNSA. V was trimmed by 4 bases and J by 5 bases, leaving 9 bases between them. This CDR3 is built from 12 residues. As DNA, the CDR3 is TGTGCCAGCAGCTCCCGAGGAGACGAGCAGTACTTC. This codes for CASSSRGDEQYF.

This clone was recorded only once. V usage is TRBV7-3 and J usage is TRBJ2-1, with 12 nucleotides matching TRBD2. J lost 11 bases, V lost 5 bases, and 10 bases had no gene match. Germline assignment: CDR1 SGHTA and CDR2 FQGTGA. The CDR3 is 15 residues long. CDR3 region: CASSLAGGRSDKQFF. CDR3 bases: TGTGCCAGCAGCCTAGCGGGGGGGCGATCTGATAAGCAGTTCTTC.

The chain has TRBV27 and TRBJ2-3, with D maybe TRBD2 (6 bases). V shed 6 bases and J shed 6 bases, with 22 bases lying between them. Looked up from germline, CDR1 is MNHEY and CDR2 is SMNVEV (reference sequence). The CDR3 length is 16 residues. As DNA, the CDR3 is TGTGCCAGCAGCCTTATTTCGAAAGGGAGGTGGGATACGCAGTATTTT. Amino acids: CASSLISKGRWDTQYF.

CDR3: CASSPVSGPGNTIYF. CDR3 sequence (DNA): TGTGCCAGCTCACCAGTCAGCGGTCCTGGAAACACCATATATTTT. V and J are TRBV18 and TRBJ1-3; D is undetermined. The CDR3 loop spans 15 amino acids. V was shortened by 2 bases and J by 2 bases, with 10 bases between the two germline ends. The germline CDR1 and CDR2 sequences are KGHSH and LQKENI.

This rearrangement joins TRBV28 to TRBJ2-1; possible D gene TRBD2, 5 bases. V was shortened by 5 bases and J by 7 bases, with 12 bases between the two germline ends. The CDR3 runs 13 residues. Germline V gene data show CDR1 as MDHEN and CDR2 as SYDVKM. DNA for the CDR3: TGTGCCAGCAGTCTGGACTCGTCTAATGAGCAGTTCTTC. It specifies CASSLDSSNEQFF.

The genes are TRBV7-3 and TRBJ2-1; D remains ambiguous. Germline CDR1 is SGHTA and CDR2 is FQGTGA. The CDR3 is 15 residues long. Between the trimmed V and J ends, which lost 5 bases and 0 bases, there was a span of 11 bases. This chain's CDR3 is CASSGGPSSYNEQFF. The CDR3 DNA sequence: TGTGCCAGCAGCGGTGGGCCGAGCTCCTACAATGAGCAGTTCTTC.

V usage is TRBV5-4 and J usage is TRBJ2-1; TRBD1 matches at 7 bases. Germline V gene sequence: CDR1 SGHNT, CDR2 YYREEE (reference sequence). Trimming took 4 bases from V and 5 from J; bases not matched to a gene: 6. This CDR3 spans 14 amino acids. CDR3 coding DNA: TGTGCCAGCAGCATAGGACAGGCCGACAATGAGCAGTTCTTC. Amino acid sequence: CASSIGQADNEQFF.

This chain uses TRBV11-2 with TRBJ2-5, with D possibly matching TRBD1 (6 bases). Germline-derived CDR1 and CDR2 are SGHAT and FQNNGV. The V end lost 6 bases, the J end lost 7 bases, and 24 bases lay between the germline ends. There are 16 residues in the CDR3. CDR3 DNA sequence: TGTGCCAGCAGTATTTTCGTGGGGCCAGGGGAAGGGACCCAGTACTTC. It is translated as CASSIFVGPGEGTQYF.

The V call is TRBV7-3, the J call TRBJ2-2; 7 bases align to TRBD1. The CDR3 spans 17 residues. The germline V gene has CDR1 SGHTA and CDR2 FQGTGA. Germline trimming cut 5 bases from V and 4 bases from J; bases unmatched to any gene: 13. CDR3 sequence reads: CASSPLARGSGTGELFF. The CDR3 nucleotides read TGTGCCAGCAGCCCATTAGCCAGGGGGTCGGGCACCGGGGAGCTGTTTTTT.